One and the same sample provided the 32 T cell receptor beta chains below, sequenced in a study of control samples from healthy donors and cancer patients. Assay: immunoSEQ multiplex PCR; the TCRdb copy retains only in-frame clones and omits some. This repertoire shows about 95,000 clones, about 85% found once; its top ten account for over 13%. The sequenced sample consisted of blood. These receptors came from a woman between 65 and 79 years old in good health.

CDR3 residues: CASSLRGNQPQHF. Written as DNA, the CDR3 is TGTGCCAGCAGCTTGAGAGGGAATCAGCCCCAGCATTTT. The chain joins TRBV5-5 to TRBJ1-5, with unresolved D. Trimming shortened V by 1 base and J by 4 bases, and 6 bases separated the two germline ends. CDR1 SGHKS and CDR2 YYEKEE come from the germline V gene (reference sequence). The CDR3 covers 13 residues.

CDR3 sequence reads: CASSTYSGGDNEKLFF. The DNA for the CDR3 is TGCGCCAGCAGCACGTACTCGGGGGGGGACAATGAAAAACTGTTTTTT. This sequence joins TRBV4-1 and TRBJ1-4; possibly TRBD1 for D (5 bases). The germline V gene encodes CDR1 MGHRA and CDR2 YSYEKL. V lost 5 bases and J lost 5, with 18 bases in between. This CDR3 has 16 amino acids.

The V and J genes are TRBV5-4 and TRBJ1-2; 8 bases align to TRBD1. The ends lost 1 base at V and 7 bases at J; junction bases unmatched: 6. Germline CDR1 SGHNT, CDR2 YYREEE (reference sequence). The CDR3 extends over 14 amino acids. The CDR3: CASSLQGAVVGYTF. CDR3 in DNA: TGTGCCAGCAGCTTGCAGGGGGCGGTTGTTGGCTACACCTTC. The full variable domain, rest sourced from reference TRBV5-4 and TRBJ1-2, is ETGVTQSPTHLIKTRGQQVTLRCSSQSGHNTVSWYQQALGQGPQFIFQYYREEENGRGNFPPRFSGLQFPNYSSELNVNALELDDSALYLCASSLQGAVVGYTFGSGTRLTVV.

The chain links TRBV5-6 to TRBJ1-2; 7 bases match TRBD1. Germline lookup yields CDR1 SGHDT and CDR2 YYEEEE. This CDR3 region has 16 residues. The V gene end was trimmed by 4 bases and the J gene end by 3 bases; junction bases not matched to a gene: 12. The CDR3 DNA reads TGTGCCAGCAGCCCGCACCATTCGGACAGGTACTATGGCTACACCTTC. Its translation: CASSPHHSDRYYGYTF.

This chain connects TRBV6-5 to TRBJ2-3; D is perhaps TRBD2 (7 bases). Germline-derived CDR1 and CDR2 are MNHEY and SVGAGI. The CDR3 length is 15 residues. Trimming pared 6 bases from V and 2 bases from J, leaving 15 bases between. CDR3 sequence reads: CASRDAGALTDTQYF. DNA of the CDR3: TGTGCCAGCAGAGACGCGGGGGCCCTCACAGATACGCAGTATTTT.

The chain combines TRBV9 with TRBJ1-1; 11 bases match TRBD1. V dropped 3 bases and J dropped 6; count of bases not matched to a gene: 7. The CDR3 has 15 amino acids. Germline V CDR1 and CDR2: SGDLS, YYNGEE. This CDR3 is CASSGPGQGVAEAFF. CDR3 nucleotides: TGTGCCAGCAGCGGCCCGGGACAGGGGGTAGCTGAAGCTTTCTTT.

This clone has only a few counts. The chain couples TRBV6-5 to TRBJ2-2; TRBD1 matches at 9 bases. V lost 7 bases, J lost 7 bases, and 10 bases stayed unmatched. Germline CDR1 is MNHEY and CDR2 is SVGAGI. This CDR3 is built from 15 residues. The CDR3 spells CASTGGTGIYGELFF. CDR3 nucleotide sequence: TGTGCCAGCACCGGGGGGACAGGGATTTACGGGGAGCTGTTTTTT.

This chain uses TRBV11-1 with TRBJ2-7, with D unresolved. The CDR3 sequence is 12 residues long. V lost 2 bases and J 4 bases, leaving 6 bases between the germline ends. Per the germline V gene, CDR1 is SGHAT and CDR2 is FQDESV (reference sequence). CDR3 amino acids: CASSLSTYEQYF. The CDR3 DNA reads TGTGCCAGCAGCTTATCCACTTACGAGCAGTACTTC.

V is TRBV4-3 and J is TRBJ2-3, with 7 positions matching TRBD1. V dropped 0 bases and J dropped 4; count of bases not matched to a gene: 7. Germline V gene data show CDR1 as LGHNA and CDR2 as YSLEER. This CDR3 region has 16 residues. CDR3 bases: TGCGCCAGCAGCCAAGAAGGGGGCAGGGTACCAGATACGCAGTATTTT. It yields the protein CASSQEGGRVPDTQYF.

The rearrangement links TRBV25-1 to TRBJ1-1; D might be TRBD1 (5 bases). With 4 bases removed from V and 4 bases from J, the gap between germline ends came to 13 bases. CDR3 length: 14 residues. Germline CDR1 reads MGHDK; CDR2 reads SYGVNS. CDR3 loop: CASSVVGRGTEAFF. The DNA for the CDR3 is TGTGCCAGCAGTGTGGTAGGGAGGGGCACTGAAGCTTTCTTT.

The chain recombines TRBV6-5 with TRBJ2-5, with D maybe TRBD2 (6 bases). Germline-derived CDR1 and CDR2 are MNHEY and SVGAGI. The CDR3 is 14 amino acids. Deletions cut 6 bases from V and 7 bases from J, with 18 bases between. As DNA, the CDR3 is TGTGCCAGCAGGGCCCCGACCCCCGGGGGGACCCAGTACTTC. The encoded protein is CASRAPTPGGTQYF.

The genes are TRBV7-2 and TRBJ2-3; 8 positions match TRBD2. CDR3 length: 14 amino acids. From germline, CDR1 is SGHTA and CDR2 FQGNSA. Trimming removed 8 bases from V and 4 bases from J; junction bases left unmatched: 8. This chain's CDR3 is CASVSGSWADTQYF. The DNA of the CDR3 is TGTGCCAGCGTCAGCGGGAGCTGGGCAGATACGCAGTATTTT. Full variable domain (outside the CDR3, taken from reference TRBV7-2 and TRBJ2-3): GAGVSQSPSNKVTEKGKDVELRCDPISGHTALYWYRQSLGQGLEFLIYFQGNSAPDKSGLPSDRFSAERTGGSVSTLTIQRTQQEDSAVYLCASVSGSWADTQYFGPGTRLTVL.

The V call is TRBV3-1 (or the pseudogene TRBV3-2), the J call TRBJ2-7; D remains ambiguous. V shed 0 bases and J shed 2 bases, with 14 bases lying between them. This CDR3 is 16 amino acids long. Germline V gene lookup returns CDR1 LGHDT and CDR2 YNNKEL (reference sequence). The chain's CDR3 is CASSQDKASLPYEQYF. As DNA, the CDR3 is TGTGCCAGCAGCCAAGATAAGGCCTCTCTACCCTACGAGCAGTACTTC.

Only one count was recorded for this clone. The genes are TRBV6-5 and TRBJ2-7; 9 bases line up with TRBD2. Germline CDR1 MNHEY, CDR2 SVGAGI. CDR3 size: 14 residues. Trimming cost V 5 bases and J 4 bases; bases outside gene matches: 6. The CDR3 region has the DNA TGTGCCAGCAGTCCCGGACTAGCGCCTTACGAGCAGTACTTC. Amino acids: CASSPGLAPYEQYF.

This chain joins TRBV7-9 and TRBJ2-1, with D possibly TRBD1 on 6 matching bases. The CDR3 loop spans 13 amino acids. Germline loops: CDR1 SEHNR, CDR2 FQNEAQ (reference sequence). Trimming removed 11 bases from V and 8 bases from J, with 19 bases in between. CDR3 region: CACENGDTYEQFF. The CDR3 DNA reads TGTGCCTGTGAAAACGGGGACACCTATGAGCAGTTCTTC.

The V call is TRBV18, the J call TRBJ2-6, with 10 bases that match TRBD1. Germline V gives CDR1 KGHSH, CDR2 LQKENI. The length of the CDR3 is 18 residues. Unmatched junction bases numbered 7, after V lost 4 bases and J lost 1 base. The CDR3 protein is CASSLTRDRGSGANVLTF. For the CDR3, the DNA is TGTGCCAGCTCACTTACCCGGGACAGGGGTTCTGGGGCCAACGTCCTGACTTTC.

V is TRBV5-1 and J is TRBJ2-1, with 8 positions matching TRBD2. This CDR3 has 15 amino acids. CDR1 and CDR2 (germline): SGHRS, YFSETQ. V was clipped by 4 bases and J by 9 bases; unmatched bases: 12. CDR3 nucleotides: TGCGCCAGCAGCGCCTCCGTCGCGGGGGGTTTTGAGCAGTTCTTC. Encoded protein: CASSASVAGGFEQFF.

The chain has TRBV23-1 and TRBJ2-7; no clear D gene. TRBV23-1 is flagged as an ORF with uncertain function. The CDR3 is made up of 13 amino acids. V was pared by 3 bases and J by 2 bases, with 8 bases between. The CDR3 loop reads CASSHRQAYEQYF. The CDR3 DNA reads TGCGCCAGCAGTCACAGACAAGCCTACGAGCAGTACTTC.

This sequence joins TRBV30 and TRBJ1-2; D is perhaps TRBD1 (5 bases). Per the germline V gene, CDR1 is GTSNPN and CDR2 is SVGIG (reference sequence). The V gene lost 0 bases and the J gene lost 1 base, with 12 bases spanning the gap. This CDR3 has 15 amino acids. The CDR3 sequence is CAWSVQSGFNYGYTF. The CDR3 nucleotides read TGTGCCTGGAGTGTACAATCAGGGTTTAACTATGGCTACACCTTC. Looking up the rest from reference TRBV30 and TRBJ1-2 gives the full variable domain: SQTIHQWPATLVQPVGSPLSLECTVEGTSNPNLYWYRQAAGRGLQLLFYSVGIGQISSEVPQNLSASRPQDRQFILSSKKLLLSDSGFYLCAWSVQSGFNYGYTFGSGTRLTVV.

The chain uses TRBV3-1 (or the pseudogene TRBV3-2) and TRBJ1-5; possible D gene TRBD1, 6 bases. V was trimmed by 1 base and J by 7 bases, leaving 11 bases between them. Germline V lookup: CDR1 LGHDT, CDR2 YNNKEL (reference sequence). The CDR3 extends over 14 amino acids. The DNA of the CDR3 is TGTGCCAGCAGCCAAGGGACAGACGGACAGCCCCAGCATTTT. Its protein product is CASSQGTDGQPQHF.

V gene TRBV9 combines with J gene TRBJ1-3, with D perhaps matching TRBD1 (6 bases). Germline V gene lookup returns CDR1 SGDLS and CDR2 YYNGEE. Trimming shortened V by 0 bases and J by 2 bases, and 12 bases separated the two germline ends. The CDR3 is 16 amino acids. CDR3 sequence: CASSVDAAGAGNTIYF. The CDR3 DNA is TGTGCCAGCAGCGTAGACGCTGCAGGGGCTGGAAACACCATATATTTT.

The chain links TRBV13 to TRBJ1-4; D possibly corresponds to TRBD1 (5 bases). Per germline, CDR1 PRHDT and CDR2 FYEKMQ (reference sequence). This CDR3 contains 16 residues. The V end lost 5 bases, the J end lost 4 bases, and 17 bases lay between the germline ends. The CDR3 spells CASSPWGEAHNEKLFF. In DNA form, the CDR3 reads TGTGCCAGCAGCCCTTGGGGGGAAGCCCATAATGAAAAACTGTTTTTT.

V is TRBV19 and J is TRBJ2-7, with no clear D. The V gene's germline CDR1 is LNHDA and CDR2 SQIVND (reference sequence). The ends were cut back, 5 bases at V and 3 bases at J, with 11 bases in the middle. This CDR3 has 13 amino acids. The CDR3, as DNA: TGTGCCAGTAGTCGACGTGATGGCTACGAGCAGTACTTC. Its protein product is CASSRRDGYEQYF.

This clone has a handful of counts. This chain uses TRBV11-2 with TRBJ1-2; D gene uncertain. Germline V gives CDR1 SGHAT, CDR2 FQNNGV. Trimming left V 7 bases short and J 4 bases short, with 13 bases between. The CDR3 is made up of 13 amino acids. The CDR3 DNA sequence: TGTGCCAGCACCTCTACGGGGATCTATGGCTACACCTTC. Residues: CASTSTGIYGYTF.

The chain links TRBV7-2 to TRBJ1-1; D possibly corresponds to TRBD1 (6 bases). V was clipped by 7 bases and J by 0 bases, with 21 bases between them. Per the germline V gene, CDR1 is SGHTA and CDR2 is FQGNSA. The CDR3 contains 17 residues. In DNA form, the CDR3 reads TGTGCCAGCAACCCCCAGGGGCTTCGGGGAGTGAACACTGAAGCTTTCTTT. Its translation: CASNPQGLRGVNTEAFF.

V is TRBV14 and J is TRBJ1-1; D is unclear. The CDR3 is made up of 13 amino acids. Per germline, CDR1 SGHDN and CDR2 FVKESK. Trimming removed 2 bases from V and 1 base from J, with 5 bases in between. The CDR3 loop is CASSQLWNTEAFF. The CDR3 region has the DNA TGTGCCAGCAGCCAACTGTGGAACACTGAAGCTTTCTTT.

V gene TRBV30 combines with J gene TRBJ1-2, with no clear D. Germline V lookup: CDR1 GTSNPN, CDR2 SVGIG (reference sequence). Trimming removed 0 bases from V and 1 base from J, with 9 bases in between. The CDR3 sequence is 14 residues long. The CDR3 region has the DNA TGTGCCTGGAGTGTAACTTGGGGTAACTATGGCTACACCTTC. Its translation: CAWSVTWGNYGYTF.

V usage is TRBV6-2 or TRBV6-3 and J usage is TRBJ2-7; TRBD1 is a possible D gene (7 bases). This CDR3 spans 16 amino acids. Germline values: CDR1 MNHEY, CDR2 SVGEGT. Trimming removed 2 bases at V and 1 base at J, with 15 bases between. CDR3 nucleotides: TGTGCCAGCAGTTACGGTTTCAGGGGGGAGTCCTACGAGCAGTACTTC. Residues: CASSYGFRGESYEQYF.

CDR3 coding DNA: TGTGCCACCAGCAGATACTCTCGGGCCCAGAGCTCCTACGAGCAGTACTTC. This encodes CATSRYSRAQSSYEQYF. The chain couples TRBV15 to TRBJ2-7; D unresolved. Germline CDR1 and CDR2: LNHNV and YYDKDF (reference sequence). V shed 2 bases and J shed 0 bases, with 17 bases lying between them. The CDR3 is 17 residues long.

The CDR3 loop reads CASSPPRGTIYF. The CDR3 DNA reads as TGTGCCAGCAGTCCCCCACGAGGAACCATATATTTT. The genes are TRBV12-3 or TRBV12-4 and TRBJ1-3; D is unresolved. This CDR3 is 12 amino acids long. V was cut by 5 bases and J by 10 bases, with 12 bases left in between.

This rearrangement joins TRBV7-6 to TRBJ1-5; D might be TRBD1 (6 bases). Germline CDR1 is SGHVS and CDR2 is FNYEAQ. V lost 5 bases and J 3 bases, leaving 8 bases between the germline ends. This CDR3 has 13 amino acids. CDR3 sequence (DNA): TGTGCCAGCAGCCAGGGGATCAATCAGCCCCAGCATTTT. It yields the protein CASSQGINQPQHF.

The chain is built from TRBV18 and TRBJ1-5, with 12 bases matching TRBD1. The V segment lost 6 bases and the J segment 5 bases; nucleotides outside the gene matches: 5. CDR1 is KGHSH, CDR2 LQKENI, per germline. The CDR3 runs to 15 residues. The CDR3 DNA is TGTGCCAGCTCGCGGGACAGGGGGCGTGATCAGCCCCAGCATTTT. This translates into CASSRDRGRDQPQHF.